These 4 T cell receptor beta chains were sequenced from one sample in a study of blood T cell repertoires in COVID-19. Method: immunoSEQ multiplex PCR; TCRdb's copy keeps in-frame clones and lacks some. The repertoire includes approximately 140,000 clones, about 83% of them detected once, and 1.6% sits in the top ten. Sequencing was done on a sample of peripheral blood. The source is a human donor in a cohort sampled during active COVID-19.

J is TRBJ2-2 and V is TRBV29-1, with 7 bases identical to TRBD2. The CDR3 is made up of 15 amino acids. CDR1 and CDR2 (germline): SQVTM, ANQGSEA. Trimming removed 3 bases from V and 0 bases from J; junction bases left unmatched: 4. The CDR3 DNA is TGCAGCGTTGAGGCGGGAGCGGCGAACACCGGGGAGCTGTTTTTT. Amino acid sequence: CSVEAGAANTGELFF.

This chain connects TRBV11-2 to TRBJ2-7; 10 nucleotides agree with TRBD2. V trimming: 4 bases; J trimming: 3 bases; junction bases outside the gene matches: 6. Germline CDR1 and CDR2: SGHAT and FQNNGV. CDR3 size: 15 residues. The CDR3 DNA is TGTGCCAGCAGCTCTAGGGCTAGCGGGAGCTACGAGCAGTACTTC. Translating it yields CASSSRASGSYEQYF.

The CDR3 sequence: CASSPRDRVYEQYF. DNA of the CDR3: TGTGCCAGCAGCCCCCGGGACAGAGTCTACGAGCAGTACTTC. This sequence joins TRBV9 and TRBJ2-7; 7 positions match TRBD1. Germline CDR1 reads SGDLS; CDR2 reads YYNGEE. V trimming: 4 bases; J trimming: 3 bases; junction bases outside the gene matches: 7. The CDR3 totals 14 residues.

The chain joins TRBV20-1 to TRBJ2-1; the D is unclear. The CDR3 runs to 10 residues. Germline CDR1 DFQATT, CDR2 SNEGSKA (reference sequence). V lost 4 bases to trimming and J lost 10 bases, with 8 bases between them. DNA for the CDR3: TGCAGTGCTACGCGGAAGGAGCAGTTCTTC. This translates into CSATRKEQFF.